The present TCR beta chain was sequenced within a study of vaccination effects on CD4 cells after COVID-19. Overall study: Two-dose vaccination with either BNT162b2 or mRNA-1273 was given to the participants. Study-level results: Marked contraction was observed in infection-induced and vaccine-induced clones late after vaccination.

CDR1 and CDR2 from the germline V gene are MNHEY and SMNVEV (reference sequence). The junction had 7 bases not matched to a gene; V was cut back by 6 bases and J by 5 bases. The CDR3 has 14 residues. On this clone: The antigen is unknown.

Expansion of antigen-specific CD4+ T cells with viral peptide pools was carried out by the ViraFEST assay before sequencing. With more than nine days of culture completed, CD4+ T cells were isolated. Convalescent patients had PCR-confirmed SARS-CoV-2 infection between March and December 2020. Some clones are missing from TCRdb's copy, which holds only in-frame ones; the method was immunoSEQ multiplex PCR. The sample shows nearly 45,000 clones, 65% to 70% of them seen only once. The sample was CD4+ T cells from PBMCs cultured with a peptide pool, taken before COVID-19 vaccination. The rearrangement links TRBV27 to TRBJ1-5; 7 bases are a match to TRBD1. The clonotype was recovered from a human donor who had a prior SARS-CoV-2 infection. Here the CDR3 reads CASSRTGPYQPQHF. CDR3 sequence (DNA): TGTGCCAGCAGCCGGACAGGACCTTATCAGCCCCAGCATTTT.